The 4 T cell receptor beta chains in this list originate from one sample, sequenced in a study of blood T cell repertoires in COVID-19. The assay was immunoSEQ multiplex PCR, and TCRdb's table has in-frame clones only and misses some. The sample includes approximately 200,000 clones, roughly 83% of them seen just once. Sequencing was performed on PBMCs or T cells enriched from blood (not recorded which). Receptors were obtained from a woman in her 30s who had recovered from COVID-19.

CDR3 in DNA: TGTGCCCTTAGTTCGGCCCGGGAGACTGAAGCTTTCTTT. It encodes CALSSARETEAFF. The chain recombines TRBV30 with TRBJ1-1, with D hard to call. Per germline, CDR1 GTSNPN and CDR2 SVGIG (reference sequence). V was pared by 8 bases and J by 5 bases, with 18 bases between. The CDR3 is 13 residues long.

The chain carries TRBV5-5 and TRBJ1-1; TRBD1 matches at 7 bases. With 0 bases clipped from V and 4 bases from J, the junction kept 9 bases outside the gene matches. CDR1 is SGHKS, CDR2 YYEKEE, per germline (reference sequence). CDR3 length: 16 amino acids. The CDR3 spells CASSLVEGARGTEAFF. In DNA form, the CDR3 reads TGTGCCAGCAGCTTGGTTGAGGGGGCGCGTGGCACTGAAGCTTTCTTT. Variable domain in full (rest from reference TRBV5-5 and TRBJ1-1): DAGVTQSPTHLIKTRGQQVTLRCSPISGHKSVSWYQQVLGQGPQFIFQYYEKEERGRGNFPDRFSARQFPNYSSELNVNALLLGDSALYLCASSLVEGARGTEAFFGQGTRLTVV.

The V and J genes are TRBV20-1 and TRBJ1-1; D ambiguous. Germline V CDR1 and CDR2: DFQATT, SNEGSKA (reference sequence). CDR3 size: 11 residues. V was shortened by 3 bases and J by 3 bases, with 5 bases between the two germline ends. CDR3 coding DNA: TGCAGTGCTAGGCGGGACACTGAAGCTTTCTTT. This encodes CSARRDTEAFF.

This chain links TRBV9 with TRBJ2-6; D may be TRBD1 (5 bases). Germline V lookup: CDR1 SGDLS, CDR2 YYNGEE. CDR3 length: 16 amino acids. Trimming removed 4 bases at V and 0 bases at J, with 11 bases between. The CDR3 region has the DNA TGTGCCAGCAGCCTAACGGACAACTCTGGGGCCAACGTCCTGACTTTC. This encodes CASSLTDNSGANVLTF.